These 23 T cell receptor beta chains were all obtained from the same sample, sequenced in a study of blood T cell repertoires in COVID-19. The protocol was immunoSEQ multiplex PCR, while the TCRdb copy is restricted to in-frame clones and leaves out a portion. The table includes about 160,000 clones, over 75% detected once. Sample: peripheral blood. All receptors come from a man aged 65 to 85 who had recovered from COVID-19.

The CDR3 reads CASSLPGQGTDTQYF. The CDR3 DNA reads as TGTGCCAGCAGTCTACCGGGACAGGGCACAGATACGCAGTATTTT. This chain joins TRBV28 and TRBJ2-3; TRBD1 aligns across 8 bases. The V segment lost 5 bases and the J segment 1 base; nucleotides outside the gene matches: 5. Germline V CDR1 and CDR2: MDHEN, SYDVKM. The CDR3 length is 15 residues.

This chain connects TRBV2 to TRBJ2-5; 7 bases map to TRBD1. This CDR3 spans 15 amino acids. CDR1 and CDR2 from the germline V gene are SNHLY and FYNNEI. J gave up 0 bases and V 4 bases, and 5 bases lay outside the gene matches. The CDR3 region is CASSGQGRNQETQYF. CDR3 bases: TGTGCCAGCAGTGGACAGGGCCGCAACCAAGAGACCCAGTACTTC.

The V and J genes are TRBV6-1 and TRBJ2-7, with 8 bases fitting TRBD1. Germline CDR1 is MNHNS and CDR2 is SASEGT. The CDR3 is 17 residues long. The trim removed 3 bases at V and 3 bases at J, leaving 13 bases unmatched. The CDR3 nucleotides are TGTGCCAGCAGTGACACTACACCGGGACAGGTGATCTACGAGCAGTACTTC. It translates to CASSDTTPGQVIYEQYF.

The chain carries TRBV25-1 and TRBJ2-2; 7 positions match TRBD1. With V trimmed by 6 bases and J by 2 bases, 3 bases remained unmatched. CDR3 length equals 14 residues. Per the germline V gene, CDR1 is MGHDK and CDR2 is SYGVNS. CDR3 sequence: CASSDRVNTGELFF. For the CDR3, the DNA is TGTGCCAGCAGCGACAGGGTAAACACCGGGGAGCTGTTTTTT. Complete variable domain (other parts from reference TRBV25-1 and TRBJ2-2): EADIYQTPRYLVIGTGKKITLECSQTMGHDKMYWYQQDPGMELHLIHYSYGVNSTEKGDLSSESTVSRIRTEHFPLTLESARPSHTSQYLCASSDRVNTGELFFGEGSRLTVL.

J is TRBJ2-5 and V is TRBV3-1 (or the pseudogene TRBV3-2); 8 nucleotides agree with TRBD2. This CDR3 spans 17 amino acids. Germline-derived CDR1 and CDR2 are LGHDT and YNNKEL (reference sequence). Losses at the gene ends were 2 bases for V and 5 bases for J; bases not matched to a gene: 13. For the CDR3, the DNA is TGTGCCAGCAGCCAATGGGCTAGCGGGCTCTCAGGGGAGACCCAGTACTTC. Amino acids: CASSQWASGLSGETQYF.

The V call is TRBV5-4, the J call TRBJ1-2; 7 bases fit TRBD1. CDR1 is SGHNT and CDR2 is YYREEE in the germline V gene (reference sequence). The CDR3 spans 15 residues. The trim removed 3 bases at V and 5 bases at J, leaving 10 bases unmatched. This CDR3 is CASSSGTATLYGYTF. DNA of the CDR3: TGTGCCAGCAGCTCCGGGACAGCGACCTTATATGGCTACACCTTC.

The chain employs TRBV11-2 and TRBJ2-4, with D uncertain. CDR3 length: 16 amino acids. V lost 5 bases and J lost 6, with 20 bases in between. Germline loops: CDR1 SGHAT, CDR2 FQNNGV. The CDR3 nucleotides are TGTGCCAGCAGCATCTCCTCCATGACTTCGGGAAACATTCAGTACTTC. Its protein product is CASSISSMTSGNIQYF.

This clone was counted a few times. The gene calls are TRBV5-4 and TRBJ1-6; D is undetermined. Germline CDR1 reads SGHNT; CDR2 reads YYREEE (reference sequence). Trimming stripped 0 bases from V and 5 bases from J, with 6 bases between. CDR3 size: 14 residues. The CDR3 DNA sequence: TGTGCCAGCAGCTTGGGTCAGGATAATTCACCCCTCCACTTT. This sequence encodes CASSLGQDNSPLHF. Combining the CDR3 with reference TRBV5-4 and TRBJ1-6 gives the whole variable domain ETGVTQSPTHLIKTRGQQVTLRCSSQSGHNTVSWYQQALGQGPQFIFQYYREEENGRGNFPPRFSGLQFPNYSSELNVNALELDDSALYLCASSLGQDNSPLHFGNGTRLTVT.

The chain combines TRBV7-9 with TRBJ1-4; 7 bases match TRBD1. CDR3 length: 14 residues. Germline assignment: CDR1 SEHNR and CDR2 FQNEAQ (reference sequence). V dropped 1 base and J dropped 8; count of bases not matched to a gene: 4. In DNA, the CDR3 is TGTGCCAGCAGCTTAGGACAGGGAGCGGAAAAACTGTTTTTT. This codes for CASSLGQGAEKLFF. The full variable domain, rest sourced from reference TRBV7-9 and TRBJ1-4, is DTGVSQNPRHKITKRGQNVTFRCDPISEHNRLYWYRQTLGQGPEFLTYFQNEAQLEKSRLLSDRFSAERPKGSFSTLEIQRTEQGDSAMYLCASSLGQGAEKLFFGSGTQLSVL.

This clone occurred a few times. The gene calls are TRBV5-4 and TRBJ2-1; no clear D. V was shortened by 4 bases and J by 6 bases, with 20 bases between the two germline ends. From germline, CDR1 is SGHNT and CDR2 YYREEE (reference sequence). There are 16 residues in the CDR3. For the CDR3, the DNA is TGTGCCAGCAGCATCAACGGCGGATTCGTCCTCAATGAGCAGTTCTTC. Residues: CASSINGGFVLNEQFF.

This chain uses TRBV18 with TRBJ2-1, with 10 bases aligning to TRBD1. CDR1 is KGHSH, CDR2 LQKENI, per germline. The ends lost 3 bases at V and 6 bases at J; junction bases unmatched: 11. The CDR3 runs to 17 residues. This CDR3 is CASSPPDRGFLANEQFF. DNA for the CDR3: TGTGCCAGCTCACCCCCGGACAGGGGGTTTTTGGCCAATGAGCAGTTCTTC.

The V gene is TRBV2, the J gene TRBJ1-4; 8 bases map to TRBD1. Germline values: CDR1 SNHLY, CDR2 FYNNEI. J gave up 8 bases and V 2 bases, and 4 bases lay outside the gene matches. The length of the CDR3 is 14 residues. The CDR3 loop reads CASSESGGKEKLFF. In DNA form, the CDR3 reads TGTGCCAGCAGTGAATCAGGGGGCAAAGAAAAACTGTTTTTT.

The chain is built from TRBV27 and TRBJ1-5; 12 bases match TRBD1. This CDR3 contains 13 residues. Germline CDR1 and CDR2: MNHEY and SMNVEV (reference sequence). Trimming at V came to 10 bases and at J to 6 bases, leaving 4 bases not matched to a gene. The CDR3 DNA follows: TGTGCCACCGGGACAGGGGGCATTCAGCCCCAGCATTTT. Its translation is CATGTGGIQPQHF.

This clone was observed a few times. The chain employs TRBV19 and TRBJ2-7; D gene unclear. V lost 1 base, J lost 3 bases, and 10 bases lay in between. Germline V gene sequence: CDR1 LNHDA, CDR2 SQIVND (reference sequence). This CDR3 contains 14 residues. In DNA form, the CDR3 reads TGTGCCAGTAGTATAGGAGGTAACTACTACGAGCAGTACTTC. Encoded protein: CASSIGGNYYEQYF.

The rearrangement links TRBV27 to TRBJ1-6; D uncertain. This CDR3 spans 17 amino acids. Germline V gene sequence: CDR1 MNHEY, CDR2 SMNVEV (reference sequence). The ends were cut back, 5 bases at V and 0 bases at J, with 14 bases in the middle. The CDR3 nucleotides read TGTGCCAGCAGTCCCCTAGACGGGAGCTCCTATAATTCACCCCTCCACTTT. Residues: CASSPLDGSSYNSPLHF.

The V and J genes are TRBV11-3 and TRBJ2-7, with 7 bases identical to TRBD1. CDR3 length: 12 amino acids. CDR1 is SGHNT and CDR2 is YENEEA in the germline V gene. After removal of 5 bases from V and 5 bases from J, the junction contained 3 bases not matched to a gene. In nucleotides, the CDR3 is TGTGCCAGCAGCAAAGGGGGCCACGAGCAGTACTTC. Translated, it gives CASSKGGHEQYF.

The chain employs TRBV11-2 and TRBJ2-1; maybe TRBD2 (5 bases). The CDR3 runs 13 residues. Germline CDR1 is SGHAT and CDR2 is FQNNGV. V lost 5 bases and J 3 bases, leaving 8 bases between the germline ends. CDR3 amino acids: CASSLGDYNEQFF. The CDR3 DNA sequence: TGTGCCAGCAGCCTGGGAGACTACAATGAGCAGTTCTTC.

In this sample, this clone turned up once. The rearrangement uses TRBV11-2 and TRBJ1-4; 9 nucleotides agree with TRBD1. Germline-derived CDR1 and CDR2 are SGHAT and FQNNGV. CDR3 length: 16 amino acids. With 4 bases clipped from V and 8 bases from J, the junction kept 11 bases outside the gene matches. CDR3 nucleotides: TGTGCCAGCAGCTCTGTACAGGGGGCCCTCGGAGAAAAACTGTTTTTT. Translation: CASSSVQGALGEKLFF.

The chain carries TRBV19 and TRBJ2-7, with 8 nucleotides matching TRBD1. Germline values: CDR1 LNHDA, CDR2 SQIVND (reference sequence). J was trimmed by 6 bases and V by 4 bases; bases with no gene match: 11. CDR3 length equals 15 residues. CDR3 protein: CASSTGQGRYAEQYF. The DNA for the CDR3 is TGTGCCAGTAGTACCGGACAGGGTCGTTATGCCGAGCAGTACTTC.

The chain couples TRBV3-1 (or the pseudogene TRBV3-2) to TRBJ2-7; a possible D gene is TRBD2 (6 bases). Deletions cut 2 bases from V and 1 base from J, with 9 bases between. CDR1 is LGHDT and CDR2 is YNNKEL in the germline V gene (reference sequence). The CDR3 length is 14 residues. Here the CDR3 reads CASSQKGLSYEQYF. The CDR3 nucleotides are TGTGCCAGCAGCCAAAAGGGACTTTCCTACGAGCAGTACTTC.

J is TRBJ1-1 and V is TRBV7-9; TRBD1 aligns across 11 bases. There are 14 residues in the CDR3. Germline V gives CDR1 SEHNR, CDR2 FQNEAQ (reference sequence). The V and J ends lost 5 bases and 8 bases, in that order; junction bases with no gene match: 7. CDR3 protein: CASSLARTGGEAFF. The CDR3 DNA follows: TGTGCCAGCAGCCTCGCCCGGACAGGGGGCGAAGCTTTCTTT.

CDR3 DNA sequence: TGTGCCAGCAGCCCCTATAGTAGGATTAAACGGGGCAATGAGCAGTTCTTC. Amino acid sequence: CASSPYSRIKRGNEQFF. The chain carries TRBV9 and TRBJ2-1, with a tentative D call TRBD2 (5 bases). Trimming left V 4 bases short and J 6 bases short, with 23 bases between. Per germline, CDR1 SGDLS and CDR2 YYNGEE. CDR3 length: 17 amino acids.

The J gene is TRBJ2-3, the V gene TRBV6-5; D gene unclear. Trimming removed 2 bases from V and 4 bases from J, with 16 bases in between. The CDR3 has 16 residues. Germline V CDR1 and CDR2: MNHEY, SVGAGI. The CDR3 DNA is TGTGCCAGCAGTTACGGCCGGAGTCCTTCAGCAGATACGCAGTATTTT. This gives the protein CASSYGRSPSADTQYF.